This T cell receptor beta chain is drawn from a study of Graves' ophthalmopathy and Graves' hyperthyroidism. Findings and caveats of the study: For separating ophthalmopathy from stable hyperthyroidism, a 13-signature model gave roughly 90% sensitivity and 80% to 84% specificity.

The germline V and J ends were trimmed by 8 bases and 6 bases, with 11 bases remaining between them. CDR3 length: 13 amino acids. In this sample, this clonotype turned up many times. Its antigen remains unknown. Patients in the hyperthyroidism group, adults aged 18 to 65, were newly diagnosed, under 2 months' duration. In this cohort, patients with other autoimmune diseases, uncontrolled infections, pregnancy or lactation were excluded. Establishment of the diagnosis relied upon clinical symptoms, serum thyroxine, TRAb, thyroid ultrasound and orbital computed tomography. RNA transcripts yielded amplified TCR beta CDR3 regions. RT-PCR in the first round used HTBI primers; a second-round multiplex PCR followed. One entry per CDR3 protein, called by TCRdb with MiXCR from the multiplex PCR reads. Of hundreds of thousands of distinct CDR3 sequences listed, around 21% were seen once; the top ten hold around 3.1%.

The J gene is TRBJ1-6, the V gene TRBV12-3 or TRBV12-4; weak D call: TRBD1 (6 bases). Sequencing was performed on peripheral blood. The receptor comes from a young woman with stable Graves' hyperthyroidism. CDR3 residues: CASVQGPNSPLHF. The DNA of the CDR3 is TGTGCCAGCGTGCAGGGGCCTAATTCACCCCTCCACTTT.